Included here is one T cell receptor beta chain sequence, with context. These data originate in a study of cytomegalovirus exposure and HLA in healthy donors. The CDR3 is made up of 12 amino acids. Germline CDR1 and CDR2: SQVTM and ANQGSEA. With 5 bases removed from V and 0 bases from J, the gap between germline ends came to 8 bases. With 60 Vbeta and 13 Jbeta primers, the PCR was carried out. Sequencing used immunoSEQ multiplex PCR; TCRdb keeps in-frame clones, though not all of them. The sample comprises fewer than 250,000 clones, 81% of which are singletons, and around 3.7% rests with the top ten. This TCR was recovered from a man aged 40-49 years in good health and CMV-seropositive. What was sequenced was PBMCs. V gene TRBV29-1 combines with J gene TRBJ2-7, with D perhaps TRBD1 (5 bases). The CDR3 DNA reads TGCAGCGTTAGGGGTCACTCCTACGAGCAGTACTTC. It specifies CSVRGHSYEQYF.